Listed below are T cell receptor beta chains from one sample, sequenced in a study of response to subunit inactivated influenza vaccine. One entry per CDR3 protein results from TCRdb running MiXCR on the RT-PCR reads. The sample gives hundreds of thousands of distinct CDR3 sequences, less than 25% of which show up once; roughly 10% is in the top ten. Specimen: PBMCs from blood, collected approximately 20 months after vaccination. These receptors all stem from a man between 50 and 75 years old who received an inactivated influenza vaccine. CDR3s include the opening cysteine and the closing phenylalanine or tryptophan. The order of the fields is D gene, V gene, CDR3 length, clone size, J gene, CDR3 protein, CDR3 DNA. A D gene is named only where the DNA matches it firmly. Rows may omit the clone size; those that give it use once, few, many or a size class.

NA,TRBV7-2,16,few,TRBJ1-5,CASSSTDSHSNQPQHF,TGTGCCAGCAGCTCGACGGACAGTCATAGCAATCAGCCCCAGCATTTT
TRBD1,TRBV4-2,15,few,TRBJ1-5,CASSAGDRGAQPQHF,TGTGCCAGCAGCGCCGGGGACAGGGGGGCTCAGCCCCAGCATTTT
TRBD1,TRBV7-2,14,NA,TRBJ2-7,CASRHGTGSYEQYF,TGTGCCAGCAGGCACGGGACAGGGTCCTACGAGCAGTACTTC
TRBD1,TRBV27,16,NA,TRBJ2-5,CASSLSLTGGRETQYF,TGTGCCAGCAGTCTTTCTCTGACAGGGGGCAGGGAGACCCAGTACTTC
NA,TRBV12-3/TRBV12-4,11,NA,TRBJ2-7,CASTLGDEQYF,TGTGCCAGCACCCTCGGCGACGAGCAGTACTTC
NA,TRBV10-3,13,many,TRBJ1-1,CAISDPEDTEAFF,TGTGCCATCAGTGACCCCGAGGACACTGAAGCTTTCTTT
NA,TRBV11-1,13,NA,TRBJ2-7,CASSRPGIWEQYF,TGTGCCAGCAGCCGCCCAGGAATATGGGAGCAGTACTTC
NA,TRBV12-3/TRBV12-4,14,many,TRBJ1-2,CASSSGRARYGYTF,TGTGCCAGCAGTTCTGGCAGGGCCCGCTATGGCTACACCTTC
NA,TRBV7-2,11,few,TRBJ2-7,CASSTQGEQYF,TGTGCCAGCAGCACCCAGGGCGAGCAGTACTTC
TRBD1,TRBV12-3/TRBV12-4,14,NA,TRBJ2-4,CASTLQGGLNIQYF,TGTGCCAGCACCCTACAGGGGGGATTAAACATTCAGTACTTC
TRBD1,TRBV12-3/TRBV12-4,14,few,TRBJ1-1,CASSPTGGRAEAFF,TGTGCCAGCAGCCCTACAGGGGGAAGAGCTGAAGCTTTCTTT
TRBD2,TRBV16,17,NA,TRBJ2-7,CASSQWLAGAGESEQYF,TGTGCCAGCAGCCAATGGCTAGCGGGAGCCGGGGAATCCGAGCAGTACTTC
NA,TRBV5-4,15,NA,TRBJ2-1,CASSLGRAAYNEQFF,TGTGCCAGCAGCTTGGGAAGGGCAGCTTACAATGAGCAGTTCTTC
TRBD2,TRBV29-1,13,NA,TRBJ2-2,CSVSGGVGGELFF,TGCAGCGTCAGCGGGGGGGTCGGCGGGGAGCTGTTTTTT
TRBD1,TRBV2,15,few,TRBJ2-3,CASKTGTGAQYTQYF,TGTGCCAGCAAAACCGGGACAGGGGCTCAGTATACGCAGTATTTT
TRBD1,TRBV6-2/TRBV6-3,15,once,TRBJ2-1,CASSYNQGAYNEQFF,TGTGCCAGCAGTTACAATCAGGGGGCTTACAATGAGCAGTTCTTC
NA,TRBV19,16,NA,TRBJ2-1,CASSPIRVLQGNEQFF,TGTGCCAGTAGCCCAATTCGAGTTCTACAGGGTAATGAGCAGTTCTTC
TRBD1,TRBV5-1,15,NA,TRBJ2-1,CASSSPKWDRNEQFF,TGCGCCAGCAGCTCTCCCAAGTGGGACAGAAATGAGCAGTTCTTC
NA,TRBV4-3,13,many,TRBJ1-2,CASSQGGDYGYTF,TGCGCCAGCAGCCAAGGGGGGGACTATGGCTACACCTTC